This T cell receptor beta chain was profiled in a study of OX40 agonist ivuxolimab in advanced cancers. At the level of the whole study: The costimulatory receptor OX40 (CD134) was targeted by ivuxolimab, a fully human IgG2 agonistic monoclonal antibody. Intravenous ivuxolimab was administered to patients every 2 weeks at six dose levels: 0.01, 0.1, 0.3, 1.5, 3 and 10 mg/kg. Among the approximately 54 dose-escalation patients, approximately 20 had hepatocellular carcinoma, some 15 melanoma, 9 renal cell carcinoma and 9 head and neck cancer. In the dose-escalation cohort, approximately 80% of patients were male, and the mean age was 60 years with a range of roughly 20 to 85. Prior anti-PD-1, anti-PD-L1 or anti-CTLA-4 therapy was permitted, and 30% to 45% of dose-escalation patients had received checkpoint inhibitors. Partial responses were achieved by three dose-escalation patients, of whom one had hepatocellular carcinoma and two had cutaneous melanoma. Peripheral TCRbeta sequencing aimed to test whether ivuxolimab altered TCR sequence diversity and caused clonal T-cell expansion. The paper covers the monotherapy dose-escalation part of the phase I ivuxolimab trial, which included N ≈ 50 patients.

The paper as a whole reports these results and caveats: Low levels of normalized T-cell clonal expansion were also seen in some patients who did not respond. After ivuxolimab, more expanded clones were found on average in CD8+ T cells than in CD4+ T cells. Which antigens the clonally expanded peripheral T cells were specific for was not determined. In the 0.1-3.0 mg/kg groups, partial responders were among the patients with the lowest normalized peripheral clonal expansion, particularly in CD8+ T cells. At doses of 0.1 to 3.0 mg/kg, clonal expansion of both CD4+ and CD8+ T cells in blood was seen between baseline and week 6.

As concerns this clone: Its specific antigen is unknown. Within one base of it there is no much larger clone, and no base qualities were kept.

Patients with autoimmune disease history or receiving systemic immunosuppression were excluded from the trial. Peripheral blood for TCR sequencing was drawn from every dose cohort at baseline, at cycle 4 day 1 and at cycle 7 day 1. Samples were obtained from an open-label, multicenter, first-in-human phase I dose-escalation trial of ivuxolimab. Adults with locally advanced or metastatic head and neck squamous cell, hepatocellular, melanoma or renal cell carcinoma were enrolled in the trial. Before TCR sequencing, CD4+ T cells and CD8+ T cells from peripheral blood were sorted into separate populations. Genomic DNA was extracted from sorted cells for sequencing of the TCRbeta CDR3 region. The immunoSEQ Assay was used for sequencing of TCRbeta CDR3 regions. In TCRdb, the immuneACCESS table is reduced to in-frame sequences with V and J assigned. These tables do not hold every clone; where another copy was compared, an unresolved V gene accounts for under half, and the others remain unexplained. For this sample there are 99,000 or so clones; around 95% appear just once. The ten largest make up around 2.2% of the sample.

This TCR came from an adult with an advanced solid tumor such as melanoma, head and neck, liver or kidney cancer. The material sequenced was CD4+ or CD8+ T cells sorted from blood, taken in a trial of the OX40 agonist ivuxolimab.

The CDR3 region has the sequence CASSLKVRYQETQYF. In nucleotides, the sequence is TGTGCCAGCAGCTTAAAGGTCAGGTACCAAGAGACCCAGTACTTC. The V and J genes are TRBV7-9 and TRBJ2-5, with no confidently assigned D gene. The CDR3 has 15 amino acids, counting the end cysteine and phenylalanine. Only CDR3 DNA is held: 45 bases, read in frame from base 1. CDR1 and CDR2, looked up from the germline V gene (reference sequence), are SEHNR and FQNEAQ. Trimming costs V 2 bases and J 0 bases, and their ends lie 10 bases apart.